Given below is one T cell receptor (beta chain) in context. Its matching antigen is unknown. This CDR3 spans 17 amino acids. V lost 1 base and J lost 5; bases outside the gene matches: 10. Germline CDR1 reads SEHNR; CDR2 reads FQNEAQ (reference sequence). Data came from immunoSEQ multiplex PCR; TCRdb stores just in-frame clones and leaves some out. The sample yields about 350,000 clones, about 92% seen once. The source of the sample is a study of Ad26.COV2.S vaccination and SARS-CoV-2 variants. Study-level findings and limits: Considerable breadth of spike-specific CD8+ and CD4+ T cell responses has reportedly been documented following vaccination.

The chain couples TRBV7-9 to TRBJ2-3; TRBD2 matches 9 bases. The sequence was collected from a human donor who had recovered from COVID-19. The starting material was peripheral blood, obtained after recovery from COVID-19. The CDR3 region is CASSLGASGARGDTQYF. The CDR3 DNA reads TGTGCCAGCAGCTTAGGAGCTAGCGGGGCTCGTGGAGATACGCAGTATTTT.